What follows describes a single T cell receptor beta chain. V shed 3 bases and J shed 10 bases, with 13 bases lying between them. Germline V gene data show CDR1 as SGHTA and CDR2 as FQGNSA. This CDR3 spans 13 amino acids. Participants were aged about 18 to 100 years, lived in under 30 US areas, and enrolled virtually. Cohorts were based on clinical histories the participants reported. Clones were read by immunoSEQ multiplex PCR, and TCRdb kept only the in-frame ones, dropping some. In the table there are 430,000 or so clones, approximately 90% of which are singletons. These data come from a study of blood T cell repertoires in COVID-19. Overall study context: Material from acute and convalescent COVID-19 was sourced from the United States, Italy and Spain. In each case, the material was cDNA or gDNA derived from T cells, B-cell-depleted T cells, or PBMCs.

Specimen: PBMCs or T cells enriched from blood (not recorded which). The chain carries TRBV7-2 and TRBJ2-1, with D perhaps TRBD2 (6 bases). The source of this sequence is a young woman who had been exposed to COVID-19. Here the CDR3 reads CASSFERVGEQFF. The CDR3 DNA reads TGTGCCAGCAGCTTTGAGCGGGTCGGGGAGCAGTTCTTC.